The rows below give T cell receptor beta chains drawn from one sample of a study of cytomegalovirus exposure and HLA in healthy donors. Produced via immunoSEQ multiplex PCR; TCRdb's table is partial and in-frame only. The table has roughly 100,000 clones, around 57% seen once. What was sequenced was PBMCs. These receptors all stem from a human donor in good health. Both conserved end residues are part of each CDR3. Each record gives: CDR3 protein, CDR3 DNA, clone size, J gene, V gene, D gene. D genes are given only for firm matches. Clone size, where shown, is once, few, many, or a class for clones that have expanded.

CASSPASALYEQYF | TGTGCCAGCAGCCCGGCTAGCGCACTCTACGAGCAGTACTTC | few | TRBJ2-7 | TRBV27 | -
CASSFSGRTDTQYF | TGTGCCAGCAGTTTTAGCGGGAGGACAGATACGCAGTATTTT | - | TRBJ2-3 | TRBV27 | TRBD2
CASSEYGQDTEAFF | TGTGCCAGCAGTGAATACGGACAAGACACTGAAGCTTTCTTT | - | TRBJ1-1 | TRBV25-1 | -
CASTRTRGTEAFF | TGTGCCAGTACTCGGACCAGGGGGACTGAAGCTTTCTTT | few | TRBJ1-1 | TRBV19 | TRBD1
CASSLTSGKYEQYF | TGTGCCAGCAGTTTAACATCAGGGAAGTACGAGCAGTACTTC | - | TRBJ2-7 | TRBV27 | -
CASSKGVLAGLNIQYF | TGTGCCAGTAGTAAGGGGGTCTTGGCAGGGTTAAACATTCAGTACTTC | - | TRBJ2-4 | TRBV19 | -
CASSPQGVEAFF | TGTGCCAGCAGTCCGCAGGGGGTTGAAGCTTTCTTT | - | TRBJ1-1 | TRBV27 | TRBD1
CASSHPMGQSYGYTF | TGCGCCAGCAGCCACCCAATGGGACAGTCATATGGCTACACCTTC | few | TRBJ1-2 | TRBV4-1 | TRBD1
CASSQGTGGIYGYTF | TGTGCCAGCAGTCAGGGGACAGGGGGCATCTATGGCTACACCTTC | - | TRBJ1-2 | TRBV28 | TRBD1
CASTGTIAGSTDTQYF | TGTGCCAGTACCGGGACAATAGCGGGAAGCACAGATACGCAGTATTTT | - | TRBJ2-3 | TRBV19 | TRBD2
CASSLEAGQGGEQYF | TGTGCCAGCAGCTTAGAGGCGGGACAGGGCGGCGAGCAGTACTTC | few | TRBJ2-7 | TRBV7-6 | TRBD1
CASRQGMSSYEQYF | TGTGCCAGCCGACAGGGGATGAGCTCCTACGAGCAGTACTTC | - | TRBJ2-7 | TRBV2 | TRBD1
CASSVSSDTGELFF | TGTGCCAGCAGCGTATCTAGCGACACCGGGGAGCTGTTTTTT | - | TRBJ2-2 | TRBV9 | -
CASTLVSGEQYF | TGTGCCAGCACCCTCGTGAGTGGCGAGCAGTACTTC | - | TRBJ2-7 | TRBV7-8 | -
CASSLPAGDYEQYF | TGTGCCAGCAGTTTGCCAGCGGGAGACTACGAGCAGTACTTC | - | TRBJ2-7 | TRBV28 | TRBD2
CASSEGRDYGYTF | TGCGCCAGCAGTGAGGGGAGGGACTATGGCTACACCTTC | - | TRBJ1-2 | TRBV10-2 | -
CASGPPSGSSYNEQFF | TGTGCCAGCGGGCCGCCTAGCGGGAGCTCCTACAATGAGCAGTTCTTC | - | TRBJ2-1 | TRBV7-9 | TRBD2
CASRGGPRYEQYF | TGTGCCAGCAGGGGGGGACCTCGCTACGAGCAGTACTTC | - | TRBJ2-7 | TRBV28 | -
CATEGDGTYEQYF | TGTGCCACCGAGGGGGACGGTACCTACGAGCAGTACTTC | once | TRBJ2-7 | TRBV10-3 | -
CASSLVPFPEQYF | TGTGCCAGCAGCTTAGTCCCTTTTCCCGAGCAGTACTTC | - | TRBJ2-7 | TRBV7-9 | -
CASRIIGTEAFF | TGTGCCAGCCGCATAATCGGCACTGAAGCTTTCTTT | few | TRBJ1-1 | TRBV19 | -
CASSLRLAGGRIQYF | TGTGCCAGCAGTTTACGTTTAGCGGGAGGGCGCATTCAGTACTTC | few | TRBJ2-4 | TRBV27 | TRBD2
CATAKWTEPYEQYF | TGTGCCACCGCAAAGTGGACAGAGCCCTACGAGCAGTACTTC | - | TRBJ2-7 | TRBV6-1 | -
CASSSGGQDIYPEQYF | TGTGCCAGCAGTTCCGGAGGACAGGATATCTATCCCGAGCAGTACTTC | - | TRBJ2-7 | TRBV28 | TRBD1
CASSLVLATDTQYF | TGCGCCAGCAGCTTGGTTCTAGCGACAGATACGCAGTATTTT | - | TRBJ2-3 | TRBV5-1 | -
CASSWTATQTYEQYF | TGCGCCAGCAGCTGGACAGCCACCCAAACCTACGAGCAGTACTTC | - | TRBJ2-7 | TRBV5-1 | -
CASSQDSEETQYF | TGCGCCAGCAGCCAAGATAGCGAGGAGACCCAGTACTTC | few | TRBJ2-5 | TRBV4-1 | -
CASSFDRDYGYTF | TGTGCCAGCAGCTTCGACAGGGACTATGGCTACACCTTC | - | TRBJ1-2 | TRBV5-4 | TRBD1
CATCGRPGETQYF | TGTGCCACCTGTGGGAGGCCCGGGGAGACCCAGTACTTC | few | TRBJ2-5 | TRBV28 | -
CASSGLTGGAYEQYF | TGTGCCAGCAGTGGTTTGACAGGGGGAGCTTACGAGCAGTACTTC | - | TRBJ2-7 | TRBV6-1 | TRBD1
CASSVWRAYNEQFF | TGTGCCAGCAGTGTTTGGAGGGCCTACAATGAGCAGTTCTTC | - | TRBJ2-1 | TRBV2 | -
CASSEFYRRDTQYF | TGTGCCAGCAGTGAATTTTACAGACGAGATACGCAGTATTTT | few | TRBJ2-3 | TRBV6-5 | -
CASSWGAGRNSGNTIYF | TGCGCCAGCAGCTGGGGAGCTGGACGGAACTCTGGAAACACCATATATTTT | few | TRBJ1-3 | TRBV5-1 | -
CASGRAVHYEQYF | TGTGCCAGCGGGAGGGCGGTCCACTACGAGCAGTACTTC | - | TRBJ2-7 | TRBV6-6 | TRBD2
CASKSSVPYEQYF | TGTGCCAGCAAATCGAGCGTCCCCTACGAGCAGTACTTC | few | TRBJ2-7 | TRBV28 | -
CASRPGQGMNTEAFF | TGCGCCAGCAGACCGGGACAGGGAATGAACACTGAAGCTTTCTTT | few | TRBJ1-1 | TRBV10-2 | TRBD1
CASTGTGGTEAFF | TGCGCCAGCACCGGGACAGGGGGCACTGAAGCTTTCTTT | - | TRBJ1-1 | TRBV5-1 | TRBD1
CASSLESNSYEQYF | TGTGCCAGCAGCTTAGAGTCTAACTCCTACGAGCAGTACTTC | once | TRBJ2-7 | TRBV11-2 | -
CASSGLWTSGYTGELFF | TGTGCCAGCAGTGGACTGTGGACTAGCGGCTACACCGGGGAGCTGTTTTTT | - | TRBJ2-2 | TRBV6-1 | TRBD2
CASSRDGLEETQYF | TGTGCCAGCAGCCGAGACGGACTAGAAGAGACCCAGTACTTC | few | TRBJ2-5 | TRBV4-2 | TRBD2
CASSAGLNTEAFF | TGTGCCAGCTCAGCGGGTCTGAACACTGAAGCTTTCTTT | - | TRBJ1-1 | TRBV18 | -
CASSLHPDTQYF | TGCGCCAGCAGCTTACACCCAGATACGCAGTATTTT | - | TRBJ2-3 | TRBV5-1 | -
CASSQELEGSTEAFF | TGCGCCAGCAGCCAAGAACTTGAAGGGAGCACTGAAGCTTTCTTT | - | TRBJ1-1 | TRBV4-1 | -
CASSQTGDTEAFF | TGCGCCAGCAGCCAGACAGGCGACACTGAAGCTTTCTTT | few | TRBJ1-1 | TRBV4-1 | -
CASSQGIRGETFF | TGCGCCAGCAGCCAAGGTATCCGTGGGGAGACTTTCTTT | - | TRBJ1-1 | TRBV4-1 | -
CASSLGTSLLTLETQYF | TGCGCCAGCAGCTTGGGGACTAGCCTTCTCACACTGGAGACCCAGTACTTC | - | TRBJ2-5 | TRBV5-1 | TRBD2
CASKTGAPTQYF | TGTGCCAGCAAGACAGGGGCCCCGACCCAGTACTTC | medium-sized | TRBJ2-5 | TRBV2 | TRBD1
CASSTGQVFYEQFF | TGTGCCAGCAGCACGGGACAGGTTTTTTATGAGCAGTTCTTC | - | TRBJ2-1 | TRBV11-2 | TRBD1
CASSQAEEEPQHF | TGCGCCAGCAGCCAAGCAGAAGAGGAGCCCCAGCATTTT | - | TRBJ1-5 | TRBV4-1 | -
CASSHQGLAGGAVKNIQYF | TGTGCCAGCAGCCATCAGGGACTAGCGGGAGGGGCTGTCAAAAACATTCAGTACTTC | - | TRBJ2-4 | TRBV4-2 | TRBD2
CASSPPGTTYNEQFF | TGTGCCAGCTCACCACCCGGGACTACTTACAATGAGCAGTTCTTC | few | TRBJ2-1 | TRBV18 | TRBD2